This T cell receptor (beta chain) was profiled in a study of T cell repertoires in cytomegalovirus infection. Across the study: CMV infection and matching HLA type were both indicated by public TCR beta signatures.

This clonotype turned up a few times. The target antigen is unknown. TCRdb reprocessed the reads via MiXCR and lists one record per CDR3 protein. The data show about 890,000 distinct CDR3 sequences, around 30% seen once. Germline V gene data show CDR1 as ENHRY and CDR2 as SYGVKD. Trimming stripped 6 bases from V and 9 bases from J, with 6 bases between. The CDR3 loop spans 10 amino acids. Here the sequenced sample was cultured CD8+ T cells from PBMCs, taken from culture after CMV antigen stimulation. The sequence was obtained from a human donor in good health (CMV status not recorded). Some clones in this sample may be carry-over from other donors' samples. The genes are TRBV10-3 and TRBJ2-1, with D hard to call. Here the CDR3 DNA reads TGTGCCATCAGCGAAGGTGAGCAGTTCTTC. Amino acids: CAISEGEQFF.